This T cell receptor (beta chain) was identified in a study of blood T cell repertoires in COVID-19. TCRdb keeps only in-frame clones here, not all; method: immunoSEQ multiplex PCR. The sample includes under 85,000 clones, about 90% seen only once; the top ten take around 12%. J lost 2 bases, V lost 4 bases, and 6 bases had no gene match. The length of the CDR3 is 15 residues. The germline V gene encodes CDR1 SGHRS and CDR2 YFSETQ. The chain uses TRBV5-1 and TRBJ2-1; 7 bases line up with TRBD2. The sample taken for sequencing was peripheral blood. The receptor was isolated from a human donor in a cohort sampled during active COVID-19. This chain's CDR3 is CASSEGGVPYNEQFF. CDR3 DNA: TGCGCCAGCAGCGAGGGAGGGGTGCCCTACAATGAGCAGTTCTTC.